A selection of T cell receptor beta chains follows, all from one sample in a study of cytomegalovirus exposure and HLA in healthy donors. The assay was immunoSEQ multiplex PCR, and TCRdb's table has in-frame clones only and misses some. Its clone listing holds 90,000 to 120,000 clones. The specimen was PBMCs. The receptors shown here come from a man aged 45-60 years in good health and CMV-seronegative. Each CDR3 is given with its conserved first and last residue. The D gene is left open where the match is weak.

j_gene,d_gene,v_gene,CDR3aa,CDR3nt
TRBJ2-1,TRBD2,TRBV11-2,CASSFPSGSYNEQFF,TGTGCCAGCAGCTTTCCTAGCGGGAGCTACAATGAGCAGTTCTTC
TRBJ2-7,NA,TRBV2,CATKSSLSYEQYF,TGTGCCACTAAATCGAGCCTTTCCTACGAGCAGTACTTC
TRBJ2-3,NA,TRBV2,CASRYTDTQYF,TGTGCCAGCAGATACACAGATACGCAGTATTTT
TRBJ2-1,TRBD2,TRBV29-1,CSVDTRVGGNNEQFF,TGCAGCGTCGATACGCGGGTGGGGGGGAACAATGAGCAGTTCTTC
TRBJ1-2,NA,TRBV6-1,CASTRTVVDYGYTF,TGTGCCAGCACTCGGACAGTTGTGGACTATGGCTACACCTTC
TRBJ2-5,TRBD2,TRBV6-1,CASSEKWRGTGGETQYF,TGTGCCAGCAGTGAAAAATGGAGGGGCACGGGGGGGGAGACCCAGTACTTC
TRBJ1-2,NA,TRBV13,CASSLQGTYGYTF,TGTGCCAGCAGCCTACAGGGCACCTATGGCTACACCTTC
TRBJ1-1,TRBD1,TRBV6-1,CASRGQGAEAFF,TGTGCCAGCAGAGGACAGGGGGCGGAAGCTTTCTTT
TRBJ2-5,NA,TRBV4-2,CASSQDPGLWETQYF,TGTGCCAGCAGCCAAGATCCTGGCCTCTGGGAGACCCAGTACTTC
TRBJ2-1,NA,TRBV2,CASSYSNEQFF,TGTGCCAGCAGTTACAGCAATGAGCAGTTCTTC
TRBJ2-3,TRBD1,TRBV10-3,CAIRGGAGTDTQYF,TGTGCCATCAGAGGGGGCGCAGGCACAGATACGCAGTATTTT
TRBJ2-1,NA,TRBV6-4,CASIPNRRTVYNEQFF,TGTGCCAGCATTCCAAACCGTCGGACTGTATACAATGAGCAGTTCTTC
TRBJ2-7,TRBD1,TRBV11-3,CASSVGTGDYEQYF,TGTGCCAGCAGCGTAGGGACAGGGGACTACGAGCAGTACTTC
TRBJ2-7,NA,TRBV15,CATSRDSLGEQYF,TGTGCCACCAGCAGAGATTCGCTGGGCGAGCAGTACTTC
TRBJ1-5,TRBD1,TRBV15,CATSRGTGRNQPQHF,TGTGCCACCAGCAGGGGGACAGGGAGAAATCAGCCCCAGCATTTT
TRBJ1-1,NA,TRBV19,CASSIGQPLGRMNTEAFF,TGTGCCAGTAGTATTGGACAGCCCCTGGGGAGAATGAACACTGAAGCTTTCTTT
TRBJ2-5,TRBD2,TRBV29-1,CSVDYKREAQETQYF,TGCAGCGTTGATTACAAGCGGGAGGCACAAGAGACCCAGTACTTC
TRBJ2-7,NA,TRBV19,CASSIVLGYGQYF,TGTGCCAGTAGTATAGTACTGGGCTACGGGCAGTACTTC